A single sample is the source of the 27 T cell receptor beta chains below, sequenced in a study of cytomegalovirus exposure and HLA in healthy donors. Amplification used 60 Vbeta primers and 13 Jbeta primers. TCRdb keeps only in-frame clones here, not all; method: immunoSEQ multiplex PCR. Of 150,000 to 200,000 clones listed, around three quarters are singletons. Sequencing was carried out using PBMCs. Every receptor here comes from a woman aged 40 to 55 in good health and CMV-seronegative.

This chain links TRBV28 with TRBJ2-5, with D possibly TRBD1 on 6 matching bases. Trimming left V 1 base short and J 5 bases short, with 17 bases between. The CDR3 has 16 residues. The germline gives CDR1 MDHEN, CDR2 SYDVKM. CDR3 in amino acids: CASSLSGTLTEETQYF. The CDR3 DNA follows: TGTGCCAGCAGTTTATCCGGGACACTAACGGAGGAGACCCAGTACTTC.

The chain has TRBV4-1 and TRBJ2-7; D possibly corresponds to TRBD2 (6 bases). Germline V gives CDR1 MGHRA, CDR2 YSYEKL. CDR3 size: 14 residues. V dropped 0 bases and J dropped 7 bases, with 13 bases sitting between them. Here the CDR3 DNA reads TGCGCCAGCAGCCAAGACCCGGGGACTCTGGAGCAGTACTTC. As protein: CASSQDPGTLEQYF.

The V call is TRBV20-1, the J call TRBJ2-3, with D unclear. The CDR3 runs to 10 residues. With 5 bases removed from V and 6 bases from J, the gap between germline ends came to 6 bases. Germline lookup yields CDR1 DFQATT and CDR2 SNEGSKA (reference sequence). The CDR3, as DNA: TGCAGTGCTCTATTGGATACGCAGTATTTT. Residues: CSALLDTQYF.

The table lists this clone with a count of one. This chain joins TRBV5-1 and TRBJ2-1; D is possibly TRBD2 (5 bases). Trimming left V 4 bases short and J 6 bases short, with 17 bases between. The germline V gene encodes CDR1 SGHRS and CDR2 YFSETQ. The CDR3 consists of 15 residues. The CDR3 bases are TGCGCCAGCAGCGCAGGACCGACCGGAGGCAATGAGCAGTTCTTC. Translating gives CASSAGPTGGNEQFF.

This clone was picked up a small number of times. The sample holds other DNA sequences that translate to the same CDR3. The gene calls are TRBV7-9 and TRBJ1-3, with D possibly matching TRBD1 (5 bases). CDR1 SEHNR and CDR2 FQNEAQ come from the germline V gene (reference sequence). CDR3 length equals 13 residues. Deletions cut 1 base from V and 4 bases from J, with 5 bases between. CDR3 nucleotides: TGTGCCAGCAGCTTAGGACAGGGAAACACCATATATTTT. As protein: CASSLGQGNTIYF.

This sequence joins TRBV19 and TRBJ2-7, with 10 bases identical to TRBD2. This CDR3 comprises 20 residues. Looked up from germline, CDR1 is LNHDA and CDR2 is SQIVND (reference sequence). The V segment lost 5 bases and the J segment 3 bases; nucleotides outside the gene matches: 22. The CDR3: CASSQSSPNLLAGGSYEQYF. For the CDR3, the DNA is TGTGCCAGTAGTCAATCATCCCCCAACCTTTTAGCGGGAGGAAGCTACGAGCAGTACTTC.

This clone was picked up one time. The V gene is TRBV10-3, the J gene TRBJ2-7; TRBD2 might be the D (6 bases). Trimming left V 4 bases short and J 0 bases short, with 10 bases between. The germline CDR1 and CDR2 sequences are ENHRY and SYGVKD. The CDR3 loop spans 14 amino acids. The CDR3 sequence: CAISAVSGSYEQYF. The CDR3 nucleotides read TGTGCCATCAGTGCCGTTAGCGGCTCCTACGAGCAGTACTTC.

The CDR3 sequence is CAWSGAGYQPQHF. CDR3 in DNA: TGTGCCTGGAGTGGGGCAGGGTATCAGCCCCAGCATTTT. The rearrangement uses TRBV30 and TRBJ1-5; D might be TRBD1 (5 bases). CDR3 length: 13 amino acids. The germline gives CDR1 GTSNPN, CDR2 SVGIG (reference sequence). V lost 1 base to trimming and J lost 5 bases, with 9 bases between them.

V is TRBV12-5 and J is TRBJ2-2, with TRBD2 identical over 8 bases. V shed 7 bases, J shed 7 bases, and the junction held 14 bases outside the gene matches. The V gene's germline CDR1 is LGHNT and CDR2 FRNRAP. The CDR3 consists of 16 residues. The CDR3 is CASDPSAGAYIGELFF. The CDR3 DNA sequence: TGTGCTAGTGACCCCTCAGCGGGAGCTTATATCGGGGAGCTGTTTTTT.

The chain carries TRBV7-6 and TRBJ2-1; D unclear. The CDR3 has 11 amino acids. V lost 5 bases to trimming and J lost 8 bases, with 7 bases between them. Looked up from germline, CDR1 is SGHVS and CDR2 is FNYEAQ. The CDR3, as DNA: TGTGCCAGCAGCCAAGCGTATGAGCAGTTCTTC. It yields the protein CASSQAYEQFF.

The chain recombines TRBV6-6 with TRBJ1-2; a possible D gene is TRBD1 (6 bases). This CDR3 has 14 amino acids. Germline lookup yields CDR1 MNHNY and CDR2 SVGAGI (reference sequence). V was pared by 5 bases and J by 3 bases, with 13 bases between. In DNA, the CDR3 is TGTGCCAGCAGTCCCAGGGGAATGGACTATGGCTACACCTTC. Translating gives CASSPRGMDYGYTF.

The chain recombines TRBV7-2 with TRBJ1-2; TRBD1 aligns across 8 bases. V shed 1 base, J shed 5 bases, and the junction held 6 bases outside the gene matches. From germline, CDR1 is SGHTA and CDR2 FQGNSA. CDR3 size: 15 residues. DNA for the CDR3: TGTGCCAGCAGCTTAGGGGACAGGCCGTTTTATGGCTACACCTTC. Translating it yields CASSLGDRPFYGYTF.

This clone was observed a handful of times. V gene TRBV27 combines with J gene TRBJ2-1, with D tentatively TRBD2 (5 bases). The CDR3 is 13 amino acids. Germline lookup yields CDR1 MNHEY and CDR2 SMNVEV (reference sequence). The V and J ends lost 7 bases and 8 bases respectively, with 15 bases between them. The CDR3 nucleotides are TGTGCCAGCAAGGTGCTAGCATCCGATGAGCAGTTCTTC. Translated: CASKVLASDEQFF.

The V gene is TRBV2, the J gene TRBJ2-3; 9 nucleotides agree with TRBD2. V lost 8 bases, J lost 5 bases, and 11 bases stayed unmatched. Germline CDR1 is SNHLY and CDR2 is FYNNEI. CDR3 length: 15 amino acids. The CDR3 loop reads CASASRAGGQDTQYF. DNA of the CDR3: TGTGCCAGCGCATCCCGGGCGGGAGGGCAAGATACGCAGTATTTT.

V gene TRBV2 combines with J gene TRBJ2-3; the D gene is possibly TRBD2 (5 bases). Per the germline V gene, CDR1 is SNHLY and CDR2 is FYNNEI. V dropped 6 bases and J dropped 0 bases, with 16 bases sitting between them. The length of the CDR3 is 16 residues. The chain's CDR3 is CASSILGGSSTDTQYF. DNA of the CDR3: TGTGCCAGCAGCATCTTAGGCGGGTCCAGCACAGATACGCAGTATTTT. The full variable domain, its missing parts supplied by reference TRBV2 and TRBJ2-3, is EPEVTQTPSHQVTQMGQEVILRCVPISNHLYFYWYRQILGQKVEFLVSFYNNEISEKSEIFDDQFSVERPDGSNFTLKIRSTKLEDSAMYFCASSILGGSSTDTQYFGPGTRLTVL.

The V gene is TRBV5-1, the J gene TRBJ2-1; 7 bases align to TRBD1. In germline, CDR1 is SGHRS, CDR2 YFSETQ. After removal of 0 bases from V and 2 bases from J, the junction contained 8 bases not matched to a gene. This CDR3 is 17 amino acids long. The CDR3 spells CASSLEIRTGAYNEQFF. The CDR3 nucleotides are TGCGCCAGCAGCTTGGAGATTCGGACAGGTGCCTACAATGAGCAGTTCTTC.

This chain's CDR3 is CASSRTSGNRNEQFF. The CDR3 DNA reads as TGTGCCAGCAGTCGGACTAGCGGGAACAGGAATGAGCAGTTCTTC. The chain carries TRBV6-5 and TRBJ2-1, with TRBD2 matching 12 bases. Germline CDR1 reads MNHEY; CDR2 reads SVGAGI. The CDR3 consists of 15 residues. V shed 5 bases and J 7 bases; nucleotides not matched to a gene: 6.

The rearrangement uses TRBV29-1 and TRBJ2-3; 7 nucleotides agree with TRBD2. V dropped 6 bases and J dropped 4; count of bases not matched to a gene: 10. Germline loops: CDR1 SQVTM, CDR2 ANQGSEA. The CDR3 is 14 residues long. CDR3 loop: CSVILARGADTQYF. The CDR3 nucleotides are TGCAGCGTCATACTAGCGAGAGGCGCAGATACGCAGTATTTT.

This clone was found a few times. The chain couples TRBV13 to TRBJ1-1; D is possibly TRBD1 (5 bases). The germline V gene has CDR1 PRHDT and CDR2 FYEKMQ (reference sequence). V was clipped by 5 bases and J by 1 base, with 8 bases between them. The CDR3 consists of 13 residues. CDR3 residues: CASSAQGNTEAFF. CDR3 coding DNA: TGTGCCAGCAGCGCTCAGGGGAACACTGAAGCTTTCTTT.

The chain couples TRBV15 to TRBJ1-5, with TRBD1 matching over 7 bases. This CDR3 region has 15 residues. V lost 0 bases to trimming and J lost 3 bases; unmatched junction nucleotides: 2. Germline CDR1 LNHNV, CDR2 YYDKDF (reference sequence). DNA for the CDR3: TGTGCCACCAGCAGAGAGGGACAGCACAATCAGCCCCAGCATTTT. Amino acid sequence: CATSREGQHNQPQHF.

This sequence joins TRBV6-1 and TRBJ1-2; 8 bases fit TRBD1. Losses at the gene ends were 4 bases for V and 5 bases for J; bases not matched to a gene: 9. The length of the CDR3 is 15 residues. CDR1 and CDR2 (germline): MNHNS, SASEGT. CDR3 in DNA: TGTGCCAGCAGTGTTGATTGGACAGGGAGTTATGGCTACACCTTC. This sequence encodes CASSVDWTGSYGYTF.

The V call is TRBV28, the J call TRBJ2-3; tentative D call: TRBD2 (5 bases). The germline V and J ends were trimmed by 7 bases and 0 bases, with 14 bases remaining between them. Per the germline V gene, CDR1 is MDHEN and CDR2 is SYDVKM. The CDR3 runs 15 residues. CDR3 amino acids: CASNGVALSTDTQYF. The CDR3 DNA reads TGTGCCAGCAACGGGGTAGCGCTTAGCACAGATACGCAGTATTTT.

In this sample, this clone turned up a few times. The gene calls are TRBV19 and TRBJ2-7; 10 positions agree with TRBD2. V lost 7 bases, J lost 6 bases, and 6 bases stayed unmatched. The CDR3 extends over 13 amino acids. Germline assignment: CDR1 LNHDA and CDR2 SQIVND (reference sequence). The CDR3 DNA reads as TGTGCCAGTAAACTAGCGGGATCCGGCGAGCAGTACTTC. This sequence encodes CASKLAGSGEQYF.

The chain joins TRBV30 to TRBJ2-7; D is possibly TRBD1 (6 bases). V lost 2 bases and J 2 bases, leaving 16 bases between the germline ends. Germline V CDR1 and CDR2: GTSNPN, SVGIG (reference sequence). The CDR3 has 15 residues. The CDR3 region is CAWSWPGGQTYEQYF. In DNA, the CDR3 is TGTGCCTGGAGTTGGCCGGGTGGACAGACCTACGAGCAGTACTTC. The full variable domain, its missing parts supplied by reference TRBV30 and TRBJ2-7, is SQTIHQWPATLVQPVGSPLSLECTVEGTSNPNLYWYRQAAGRGLQLLFYSVGIGQISSEVPQNLSASRPQDRQFILSSKKLLLSDSGFYLCAWSWPGGQTYEQYFGPGTRLTVT.

The chain has TRBV5-1 and TRBJ2-1; the match to TRBD2 covers 13 bases. After removal of 3 bases from V and 6 bases from J, the junction contained 6 bases not matched to a gene. Germline V lookup: CDR1 SGHRS, CDR2 YFSETQ. This CDR3 is 16 amino acids long. This CDR3 is CASSWGGTSGINEQFF. The CDR3 DNA is TGCGCCAGCAGCTGGGGGGGGACTAGCGGGATCAATGAGCAGTTCTTC.

The genes are TRBV7-9 and TRBJ2-3; possibly TRBD2 for D (5 bases). CDR1 SEHNR and CDR2 FQNEAQ come from the germline V gene (reference sequence). CDR3 length equals 16 residues. V lost 5 bases to trimming and J lost 1 base, with 16 bases between them. CDR3 region: CASSPGSHPGTDTQYF. For the CDR3, the DNA is TGTGCCAGCAGCCCGGGGAGCCACCCGGGCACAGATACGCAGTATTTT.

This clone appeared a single time. The genes are TRBV10-3 and TRBJ1-5; 9 bases are shared with TRBD1. The CDR3 contains 16 residues. The V gene's germline CDR1 is ENHRY and CDR2 SYGVKD. Trimming cost V 0 bases and J 5 bases; bases outside gene matches: 5. CDR3 protein: CAISESTGGADQPQHF. As DNA, the CDR3 is TGTGCCATCAGTGAGTCCACAGGGGGCGCAGATCAGCCCCAGCATTTT.